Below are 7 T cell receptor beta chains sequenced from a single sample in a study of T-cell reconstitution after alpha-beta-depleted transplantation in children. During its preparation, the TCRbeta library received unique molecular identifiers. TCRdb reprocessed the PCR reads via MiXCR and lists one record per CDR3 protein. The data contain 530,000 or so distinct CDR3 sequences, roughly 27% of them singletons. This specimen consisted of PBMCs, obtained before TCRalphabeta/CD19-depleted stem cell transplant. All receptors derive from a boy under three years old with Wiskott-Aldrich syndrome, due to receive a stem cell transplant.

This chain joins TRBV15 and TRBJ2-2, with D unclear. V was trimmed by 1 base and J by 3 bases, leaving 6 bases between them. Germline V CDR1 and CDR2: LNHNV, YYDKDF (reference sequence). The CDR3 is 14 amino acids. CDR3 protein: CATSRGGDTGELFF. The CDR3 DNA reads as TGTGCCACCAGCAGAGGTGGGGACACCGGGGAGCTGTTTTTT. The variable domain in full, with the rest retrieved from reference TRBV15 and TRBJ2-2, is DAMVIQNPRYQVTQFGKPVTLSCSQTLNHNVMYWYQQKSSQAPKLLFHYYDKDFNNEADTPDNFQSRRPNTSFCFLDIRSPGLGDTAMYLCATSRGGDTGELFFGEGSRLTVL.

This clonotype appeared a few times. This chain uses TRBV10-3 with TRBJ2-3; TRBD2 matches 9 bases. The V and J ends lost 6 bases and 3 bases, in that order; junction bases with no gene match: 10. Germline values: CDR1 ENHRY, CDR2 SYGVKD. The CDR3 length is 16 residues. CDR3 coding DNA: TGTGCCATCAGCGTAGCGGGAGCCCCGAGGACAGATACGCAGTATTTT. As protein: CAISVAGAPRTDTQYF.

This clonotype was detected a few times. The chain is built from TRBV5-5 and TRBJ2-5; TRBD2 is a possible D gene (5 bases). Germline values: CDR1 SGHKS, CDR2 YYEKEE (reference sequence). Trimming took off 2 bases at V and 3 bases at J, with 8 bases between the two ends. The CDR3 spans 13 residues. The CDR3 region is CASSFGLKETQYF. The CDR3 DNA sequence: TGTGCCAGCAGCTTCGGACTGAAAGAGACCCAGTACTTC.

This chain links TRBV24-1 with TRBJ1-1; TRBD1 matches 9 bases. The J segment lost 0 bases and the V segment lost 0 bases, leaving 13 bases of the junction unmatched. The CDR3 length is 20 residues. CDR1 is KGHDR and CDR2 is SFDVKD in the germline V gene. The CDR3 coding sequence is TGTGCCACCAGTGATTTGCCTCCGGGACAGGGATTGCTTATGAACACTGAAGCTTTCTTT. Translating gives CATSDLPPGQGLLMNTEAFF.

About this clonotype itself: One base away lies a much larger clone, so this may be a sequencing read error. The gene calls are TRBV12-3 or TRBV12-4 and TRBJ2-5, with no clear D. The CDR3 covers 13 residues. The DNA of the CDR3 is TGTGCCAGCAGTTTTCACGGCGAAGAGATCCAGTACTTC. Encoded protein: CASSFHGEEIQYF.

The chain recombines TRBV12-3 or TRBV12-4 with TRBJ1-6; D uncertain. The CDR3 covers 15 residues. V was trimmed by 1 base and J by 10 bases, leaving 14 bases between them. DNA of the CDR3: TGTGCCAGCAGTTTAGGGACGGGCAGATACTCACCCCTCCACTTT. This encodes CASSLGTGRYSPLHF.

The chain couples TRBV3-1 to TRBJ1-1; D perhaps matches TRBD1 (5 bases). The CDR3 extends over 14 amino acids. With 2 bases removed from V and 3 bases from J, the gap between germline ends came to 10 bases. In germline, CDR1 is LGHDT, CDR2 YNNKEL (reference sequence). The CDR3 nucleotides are TGTGCCAGCAGCCAACCGGGGCCGGACACTGAAGCTTTCTTT. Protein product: CASSQPGPDTEAFF.